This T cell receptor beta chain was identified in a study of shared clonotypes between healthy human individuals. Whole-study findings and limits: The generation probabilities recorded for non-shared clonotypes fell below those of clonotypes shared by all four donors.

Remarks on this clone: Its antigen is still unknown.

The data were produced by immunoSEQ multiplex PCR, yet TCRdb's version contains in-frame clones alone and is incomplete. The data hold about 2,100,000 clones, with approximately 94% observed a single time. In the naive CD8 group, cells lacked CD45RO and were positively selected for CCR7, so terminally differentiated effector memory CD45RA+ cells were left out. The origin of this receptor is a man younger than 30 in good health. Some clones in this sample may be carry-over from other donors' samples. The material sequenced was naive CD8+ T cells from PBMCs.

The CDR3 protein is CASSPGQGIDGYTF. The CDR3 bases are TGTGCCAGCAGCCCGGGACAGGGGATTGATGGCTACACCTTC. This chain uses TRBV7-6 with TRBJ1-2; 10 nucleotides agree with TRBD1. CDR3 length: 14 amino acids. Looked up from germline, CDR1 is SGHVS and CDR2 is FNYEAQ. V lost 5 bases and J lost 6; bases outside the gene matches: 6.